Presented here are 7 T cell receptor beta chains from one specimen sequenced in a study of blood T cell repertoires in COVID-19. Sequencing was performed with immunoSEQ multiplex PCR; in TCRdb, only in-frame clones are kept and a portion is missing. The table includes 130,000 to 150,000 clones, around 82% detected once. Sequences were obtained from peripheral blood. The receptors here all came from a woman in her fifties or sixties with acute or convalescent COVID-19.

The genes are TRBV11-3 and TRBJ2-3; 10 positions match TRBD2. J lost 6 bases, V lost 3 bases, and 12 bases had no gene match. The CDR3 length is 17 residues. Germline lookup yields CDR1 SGHNT and CDR2 YENEEA. The CDR3 is CASSFSSGGTLGDTQYF. Here the CDR3 DNA reads TGTGCCAGCAGCTTCTCTAGCGGGGGTACTCTGGGGGATACGCAGTATTTT.

This clone was found once. The chain links TRBV9 to TRBJ2-3; D not certain. This CDR3 region has 14 residues. Trimming shortened V by 1 base and J by 4 bases, and 10 bases separated the two germline ends. CDR1 is SGDLS, CDR2 YYNGEE, per germline. The CDR3 loop reads CASSVFEQADTQYF. The CDR3 DNA sequence: TGTGCCAGCAGCGTATTCGAGCAGGCAGATACGCAGTATTTT.

The chain has TRBV5-6 and TRBJ1-1; D remains ambiguous. Trimming took off 1 base at V and 0 bases at J, with 10 bases between the two ends. Germline V lookup: CDR1 SGHDT, CDR2 YYEEEE. The CDR3 extends over 15 amino acids. The CDR3 DNA sequence: TGTGCCAGCAGCTTGAGGCGGATTATGAACACTGAAGCTTTCTTT. It translates to CASSLRRIMNTEAFF.

The chain combines TRBV5-1 with TRBJ2-5, with 10 bases identical to TRBD1. V lost 4 bases to trimming and J lost 3 bases; unmatched junction nucleotides: 3. The CDR3 length is 14 residues. The V gene's germline CDR1 is SGHRS and CDR2 YFSETQ. CDR3 residues: CASSQGTGEETQYF. As DNA, the CDR3 is TGCGCCAGCAGCCAGGGGACAGGGGAAGAGACCCAGTACTTC.

The gene calls are TRBV24-1 and TRBJ2-3, with D maybe TRBD2 (5 bases). Per the germline V gene, CDR1 is KGHDR and CDR2 is SFDVKD. Trimming took 5 bases from V and 8 from J, leaving 10 bases between them. The CDR3 has 12 residues. The CDR3 nucleotides are TGTGCCACCAGTGGAGAGGGTCCTACGCAGTATTTT. This gives the protein CATSGEGPTQYF.

V usage is TRBV6-2 or TRBV6-3 and J usage is TRBJ2-5; maybe TRBD2 (5 bases). CDR1 is MNHEY, CDR2 SVGEGT, per germline. The CDR3 totals 15 residues. V shed 2 bases and J shed 1 base, with 11 bases lying between them. In DNA form, the CDR3 reads TGTGCCAGCAGTTACGTAGGACTCGCCCAAGAGACCCAGTACTTC. Its protein is CASSYVGLAQETQYF.

In this sample, this clone turned up once. The rearrangement uses TRBV2 and TRBJ2-5; 7 positions agree with TRBD2. CDR1 SNHLY and CDR2 FYNNEI come from the germline V gene. The CDR3 contains 13 residues. Losses at the gene ends were 3 bases for V and 11 bases for J; bases not matched to a gene: 9. The CDR3 loop reads CASSDWDYQSQYF. CDR3 DNA sequence: TGTGCCAGCAGTGATTGGGACTACCAATCGCAGTACTTC.